The 25 T cell receptor beta chains below were found in one sample sequenced in a study of cytomegalovirus exposure and HLA in healthy donors (dated by TCRdb to about 2017). Library construction relied on the immunoSEQ multiplex PCR assay. For the multiplex PCR, a mixture combining 60 forward primers for TCR Vbeta segments and 13 reverse primers for TCR Jbeta segments was used. In its TCRdb copy, this immuneACCESS table keeps in-frame sequences only and misses some clones. Where compared with another copy, unresolved V genes explain less than half of these, and the others have no known cause. The sample table shows about 180,000 clones, and over 65% are seen once. Jointly, the top ten make up roughly 2.3% of the sample. The material sequenced was PBMCs. The receptors originated from a man aged 60 to 69 in good health and CMV-seronegative.

This clone was seen more than once but under ten times. The gene calls are TRBV5-1 and TRBJ2-1; 8 bases are shared with TRBD2. This CDR3 has 21 residues. Trimming removed 4 bases from V and 1 base from J; junction bases left unmatched: 22. The germline V gene has CDR1 SGHRS and CDR2 YFSETQ. Here the CDR3 reads CASSPWTRGGPSIGSYNEQFF. CDR3 in DNA: TGCGCCAGCAGCCCTTGGACCCGGGGGGGGCCATCGATTGGGTCCTACAATGAGCAGTTCTTC.

The chain uses TRBV30 and TRBJ2-7, with 7 bases identical to TRBD1. CDR1 is GTSNPN, CDR2 SVGIG, per germline (reference sequence). The J segment lost 0 bases and the V segment lost 3 bases, leaving 14 bases of the junction unmatched. The CDR3 consists of 17 residues. The CDR3 protein is CAWRGSNQGQSSYEQYF. DNA for the CDR3: TGTGCCTGGAGGGGATCGAACCAGGGACAGTCCTCCTACGAGCAGTACTTC.

This clone occurred a few times. The CDR3 DNA reads TGTGCCAGCAGTGGGACAGGCTTCTACTCCTACGAGCAGTACTTC. As protein: CASSGTGFYSYEQYF. The gene calls are TRBV2 and TRBJ2-7, with 7 bases matching TRBD1. V shed 4 bases, J shed 0 bases, and the junction held 6 bases outside the gene matches. The CDR3 is 15 amino acids. The germline V gene encodes CDR1 SNHLY and CDR2 FYNNEI.

This sequence joins TRBV6-5 and TRBJ2-5; possibly TRBD2 for D (6 bases). The J call may be faulty, since TRBJ2-7 better matches the DNA end. There are 13 residues in the CDR3. The germline CDR1 and CDR2 sequences are MNHEY and SVGAGI. For the CDR3, the DNA is TGTGCCAGCAGTCCGCGGGGCTCCTACGAGCAGTACTTC. Its protein is CASSPRGSYEQYF.

The CDR3 sequence is CASSSARGTDTQYF. The CDR3 DNA follows: TGTGCCAGCAGTTCCGCTAGAGGCACAGATACGCAGTATTTT. The V call is TRBV6-5, the J call TRBJ2-3; D is undetermined. Per the germline V gene, CDR1 is MNHEY and CDR2 is SVGAGI. CDR3 size: 14 residues. V lost 4 bases and J 1 base, leaving 9 bases between the germline ends.

The chain combines TRBV7-6 with TRBJ2-5, with a possible D match to TRBD2 (6 bases). The CDR3 runs to 14 residues. Germline-derived CDR1 and CDR2 are SGHVS and FNYEAQ. V dropped 5 bases and J dropped 0 bases, with 10 bases sitting between them. CDR3 coding DNA: TGTGCCAGCAGCGGAGGGACGTACCAAGAGACCCAGTACTTC. Its translation is CASSGGTYQETQYF. The full variable domain, its missing parts supplied by reference TRBV7-6 and TRBJ2-5, is GAGVSQSPRYKVTKRGQDVALRCDPISGHVSLYWYRQALGQGPEFLTYFNYEAQQDKSGLPNDRFSAERPEGSISTLTIQRTEQRDSAMYRCASSGGTYQETQYFGPGTRLLVL.

V gene TRBV7-9 combines with J gene TRBJ2-5; TRBD2 matches 10 bases. Germline CDR1 SEHNR, CDR2 FQNEAQ (reference sequence). V was clipped by 5 bases and J by 3 bases; unmatched bases: 9. CDR3 length: 16 residues. As DNA, the CDR3 is TGTGCCAGCAGCCCCCTCCTAGCGGGGGCTAAAGAGACCCAGTACTTC. It yields the protein CASSPLLAGAKETQYF.

The chain combines TRBV9 with TRBJ2-7; 9 bases fit TRBD1. V was clipped by 0 bases and J by 3 bases; unmatched bases: 1. Germline CDR1 SGDLS, CDR2 YYNGEE. The CDR3 is 14 amino acids. The CDR3 loop reads CASSVGTGVYEQYF. CDR3 DNA: TGTGCCAGCAGCGTAGGGACAGGGGTCTACGAGCAGTACTTC.

This chain uses TRBV30 with TRBJ2-3, with 10 bases matching TRBD1. The ends lost 4 bases at V and 3 bases at J; junction bases unmatched: 4. The CDR3 is 14 residues long. The germline V gene has CDR1 GTSNPN and CDR2 SVGIG (reference sequence). CDR3 in DNA: TGTGCCTGGAACCGGGACAGGGGTACAGATACGCAGTATTTT. It is translated as CAWNRDRGTDTQYF.

This clone was counted between two and nine times. The V call is TRBV27, the J call TRBJ1-1, with D possibly being TRBD1 (5 bases). The CDR3 runs 13 residues. Germline CDR1 reads MNHEY; CDR2 reads SMNVEV (reference sequence). With 6 bases removed from V and 1 base from J, the gap between germline ends came to 9 bases. The CDR3 loop reads CASRRQPNTEAFF. The CDR3 nucleotides are TGTGCCAGCAGAAGACAGCCGAACACTGAAGCTTTCTTT.

This chain uses TRBV5-5 with TRBJ2-3; D is undetermined. V lost 0 bases to trimming and J lost 2 bases, with 10 bases between them. The CDR3 runs to 15 residues. CDR1 SGHKS and CDR2 YYEKEE come from the germline V gene (reference sequence). CDR3 loop: CASSLGLHNTDTQYF. CDR3 nucleotide sequence: TGTGCCAGCAGCTTGGGACTCCATAACACAGATACGCAGTATTTT.

This chain connects TRBV19 to TRBJ1-4; TRBD1 agrees at 9 bases. With 6 bases clipped from V and 6 bases from J, the junction kept 11 bases outside the gene matches. Germline CDR1 is LNHDA and CDR2 is SQIVND (reference sequence). The CDR3 spans 16 residues. CDR3 sequence reads: CASSAGTGIRHEKLFF. The CDR3 nucleotides are TGTGCCAGTAGCGCCGGGACAGGGATTCGGCATGAAAAACTGTTTTTT. Drawing the rest from reference TRBV19 and TRBJ1-4, the complete variable domain is DGGITQSPKYLFRKEGQNVTLSCEQNLNHDAMYWYRQDPGQGLRLIYYSQIVNDFQKGDIAEGYSVSREKKESFPLTVTSAQKNPTAFYLCASSAGTGIRHEKLFFGSGTQLSVL.

V gene TRBV19 combines with J gene TRBJ2-3, with D possibly TRBD1 on 5 matching bases. Germline CDR1 and CDR2: LNHDA and SQIVND (reference sequence). The V gene lost 4 bases and the J gene lost 10 bases, with 15 bases spanning the gap. CDR3 size: 13 residues. The CDR3 reads CASSTSDSWAQYF. The CDR3 DNA follows: TGTGCCAGTAGTACTTCTGACAGTTGGGCGCAGTATTTT.

The chain combines TRBV14 with TRBJ1-1, with TRBD1 identical over 7 bases. This CDR3 is 14 amino acids long. Looked up from germline, CDR1 is SGHDN and CDR2 is FVKESK. The V gene end was trimmed by 1 base and the J gene end by 5 bases; junction bases not matched to a gene: 4. CDR3 protein: CASSQVTGRTEAFF. The CDR3 DNA is TGTGCCAGCAGCCAAGTGACAGGGAGGACTGAAGCTTTCTTT. The full variable domain, in which reference TRBV14 and TRBJ1-1 provide the parts outside the CDR3, is EAGVTQFPSHSVIEKGQTVTLRCDPISGHDNLYWYRRVMGKEIKFLLHFVKESKQDESGMPNNRFLAERTGGTYSTLKVQPAELEDSGVYFCASSQVTGRTEAFFGQGTRLTVV.

Only one count was recorded for this clone. CDR3 protein: CASSWTGVSNEKLFF. The CDR3 DNA reads TGCGCCAGCAGCTGGACAGGGGTATCTAATGAAAAACTGTTTTTT. This chain links TRBV5-1 with TRBJ1-4, with 9 bases identical to TRBD1. The CDR3 runs 15 residues. Germline loops: CDR1 SGHRS, CDR2 YFSETQ. With V trimmed by 3 bases and J by 3 bases, 3 bases remained unmatched.

CDR3 region: CASSSWGGQGDGYTF. CDR3 coding DNA: TGTGCCAGCAGCTCCTGGGGGGGACAGGGTGATGGCTACACCTTC. The J gene is TRBJ1-2, the V gene TRBV7-9; 9 positions match TRBD1. The junction had 9 bases not matched to a gene; V was cut back by 4 bases and J by 6 bases. The length of the CDR3 is 15 residues. The germline V gene encodes CDR1 SEHNR and CDR2 FQNEAQ (reference sequence).

This clone occurred a few times. The chain joins TRBV5-5 to TRBJ1-1; D is possibly TRBD1 (6 bases). This CDR3 has 12 residues. Germline CDR1 is SGHKS and CDR2 is YYEKEE (reference sequence). V gave up 4 bases and J gave up 11 bases, with 15 bases separating them. CDR3 sequence reads: CASSTPQGLAFF. The DNA for the CDR3 is TGTGCCAGCAGCACCCCACAGGGTTTGGCTTTCTTT.

This chain's CDR3 is CASSRGQVSGNTIYF. The DNA for the CDR3 is TGTGCCAGCAGCAGGGGACAAGTCTCTGGAAACACCATATATTTT. This chain links TRBV7-8 with TRBJ1-3; perhaps TRBD1 as D (6 bases). V lost 5 bases and J 0 bases, leaving 11 bases between the germline ends. Germline-derived CDR1 and CDR2 are SGHVS and FQNEAQ. This CDR3 contains 15 residues.

The chain joins TRBV29-1 to TRBJ2-7, with D possibly matching TRBD2 (5 bases). The CDR3 spans 15 residues. Germline lookup yields CDR1 SQVTM and CDR2 ANQGSEA. Trimming left V 0 bases short and J 7 bases short, with 19 bases between. In nucleotides, the CDR3 is TGCAGCGTTGAAGAAATCACCGGACCGGGAAGAGAGCAGTACTTC. Its translation: CSVEEITGPGREQYF.

The chain recombines TRBV4-1 with TRBJ2-3; D is uncertain. Germline-derived CDR1 and CDR2 are MGHRA and YSYEKL. V lost 2 bases to trimming and J lost 0 bases, with 9 bases between them. CDR3 length: 15 residues. In nucleotides, the CDR3 is TGCGCCAGCAGCCAACTTATCCTGAGCACAGATACGCAGTATTTT. This gives the protein CASSQLILSTDTQYF.

The chain employs TRBV6-1 and TRBJ2-7; TRBD1 is a possible D gene (6 bases). The CDR3 sequence is 14 residues long. V lost 6 bases, J lost 0 bases, and 12 bases lay in between. The V gene's germline CDR1 is MNHNS and CDR2 SASEGT. CDR3 nucleotides: TGTGCCAGCAGCAGGGGTTTAAACTCCTACGAGCAGTACTTC. Amino acids: CASSRGLNSYEQYF.

The chain uses TRBV9 and TRBJ2-1, with TRBD1 matching over 11 bases. Germline V CDR1 and CDR2: SGDLS, YYNGEE. There are 16 residues in the CDR3. The V segment lost 4 bases and the J segment 4 bases; nucleotides outside the gene matches: 7. The CDR3 spells CASSPPGTGGYNEQFF. The CDR3 DNA sequence: TGTGCCAGCAGCCCTCCGGGGACAGGGGGATACAATGAGCAGTTCTTC.

The CDR3 sequence is CAWTAGVGTEAFF. The CDR3 DNA reads as TGTGCCTGGACTGCAGGGGTGGGGACTGAAGCTTTCTTT. The chain recombines TRBV30 with TRBJ1-1; D possibly corresponds to TRBD1 (6 bases). This CDR3 is 13 amino acids long. Germline V lookup: CDR1 GTSNPN, CDR2 SVGIG (reference sequence). Between the trimmed V and J ends, which lost 4 bases and 5 bases, there was a span of 14 bases.

This chain links TRBV6-6 with TRBJ2-1; a weak D match, TRBD2 (5 bases). Germline CDR1 and CDR2: MNHNY and SVGAGI (reference sequence). With 2 bases removed from V and 8 bases from J, the gap between germline ends came to 7 bases. The CDR3 is made up of 12 amino acids. The DNA for the CDR3 is TGTGCCAGCAGTTACCAGGAGGATGAGCAGTTCTTC. Amino acids: CASSYQEDEQFF.

The CDR3 region is CASSLGRSETQYF. The CDR3 DNA reads as TGTGCCAGCAGCTTAGGCAGGTCGGAGACCCAGTACTTC. The chain links TRBV13 to TRBJ2-5; D call uncertain. Germline V gives CDR1 PRHDT, CDR2 FYEKMQ (reference sequence). The CDR3 has 13 residues. V was pared by 0 bases and J by 5 bases, with 7 bases between.